The 14 T cell receptor beta chains given below trace back to one sample, sequenced in a study of T-cell reconstitution after alpha-beta-depleted transplantation in children (dated by TCRdb to the mid-2010s). Receptor libraries were prepared by PCR. Data came from an Illumina HiSeq 2500. Molecular barcoding was employed in the preparation of TCR libraries, with unique molecular identifiers being used to normalize TCRbeta repertoire quantification. TCRdb's own reprocessing of the public reads used fastp at Q25 and MiXCR and kept productive beta chains. Identical CDR3 protein sequences are pooled into one entry, listed with their most common genes and DNA. The sample has 700,000 to 950,000 distinct CDR3 sequences on record, about 15% of them singletons. The ten largest account for around 5.3% of the sample. The treatment or condition label corresponds to: allogeneic hematopoietic cell transplantation with graft depleted of TCRalphabeta T cells and CD19 B cells.

The sample was PBMCs, mostly from graft donor cells, taken 360 days after TCRalphabeta/CD19-depleted stem cell transplant. The receptors come from a male patient aged 10-17 years who had a stem cell transplant for acute lymphoblastic leukemia, so the T cells may come from the graft donor.

This clonotype was detected a few times. The J gene is TRBJ2-1, the V gene TRBV5-1; unclear D gene. Trimming removed 0 bases at V and 0 bases at J, with 10 bases between. The CDR3 covers 16 residues. Germline values: CDR1 SGHRS, CDR2 YFSETQ. CDR3: CASSLVYSASYNEQFF. The CDR3 DNA reads TGCGCCAGCAGCTTGGTGTATAGTGCCTCCTACAATGAGCAGTTCTTC.

This sequence joins TRBV12-3 or TRBV12-4 and TRBJ2-7; possibly TRBD1 or TRBD2 for D (5 bases each). V was cut by 5 bases and J by 3 bases, with 14 bases left in between. The CDR3 has 14 amino acids. In DNA, the CDR3 is TGTGCCAGCAGTAGTGCCGGGACGTACTACGAGCAGTACTTC. Protein sequence: CASSSAGTYYEQYF.

This clonotype was observed a handful of times. The rearrangement uses TRBV5-1 and TRBJ2-7, with D perhaps TRBD1 or TRBD2 (6 bases each). V was cut by 3 bases and J by 7 bases, with 17 bases left in between. This CDR3 is 14 amino acids long. The germline V gene encodes CDR1 SGHRS and CDR2 YFSETQ. The CDR3 here is CASSSTTGTREQYF. As DNA, the CDR3 is TGCGCCAGCAGCTCTACAACAGGGACTCGGGAGCAGTACTTC.

This clonotype occurred a few times. V usage is TRBV15 and J usage is TRBJ2-6; 8 nucleotides align to TRBD1. V was clipped by 8 bases and J by 0 bases; unmatched bases: 6. The CDR3 runs 16 residues. The germline gives CDR1 LNHNV, CDR2 YYDKDF (reference sequence). CDR3 DNA sequence: TGTGCCACCGGTGGACAGGGTACCTCTGGGGCCAACGTCCTGACTTTC. Its translation: CATGGQGTSGANVLTF.

This chain links TRBV5-5 with TRBJ2-5, with D maybe TRBD2 (5 bases). The CDR3 is 15 residues long. Germline V gene data show CDR1 as SGHKS and CDR2 as YYEKEE (reference sequence). The V gene lost 1 base and the J gene lost 4 bases, with 14 bases spanning the gap. The CDR3 spells CASSLTSPFLETQYF. The CDR3 coding sequence is TGTGCCAGCAGCTTGACTAGTCCGTTTCTAGAGACCCAGTACTTC.

This clonotype showed up just a few times. A much larger clone sits a single nucleotide away, making a read error possible. The chain links TRBV7-9 to TRBJ1-1; a possible D gene is TRBD1 (5 bases). The germline gives CDR1 SEHNR, CDR2 FQNEAQ (reference sequence). CDR3 length: 14 residues. V lost 5 bases and J 6 bases, leaving 16 bases between the germline ends. CDR3 region: CASSPGFLGPEAFF. Here the CDR3 DNA reads TGTGCCAGCAGCCCAGGGTTCTTGGGCCCTGAAGCTTTCTTT.

The chain joins TRBV5-5 to TRBJ2-3; tentatively, D is TRBD1 (5 bases). This CDR3 is 14 amino acids long. Trimming took 2 bases from V and 0 from J, leaving 7 bases between them. Germline loops: CDR1 SGHKS, CDR2 YYEKEE (reference sequence). The CDR3, as DNA: TGTGCCAGCAGCTTTTACAGGAGCACAGATACGCAGTATTTT. This codes for CASSFYRSTDTQYF.

This clonotype was observed many times. J is TRBJ2-7 and V is TRBV20-1; D is possibly TRBD1 (6 bases). Per germline, CDR1 DFQATT and CDR2 SNEGSKA (reference sequence). The length of the CDR3 is 13 residues. With 3 bases removed from V and 4 bases from J, the gap between germline ends came to 13 bases. The CDR3 DNA reads as TGCAGTGCTAGTGGGGGCCAGGGGTACGAGCAGTACTTC. Residues: CSASGGQGYEQYF.

This clonotype was observed at least ten times. J is TRBJ2-3 and V is TRBV10-3; 13 bases align to TRBD2. This CDR3 is 17 amino acids long. Germline V CDR1 and CDR2: ENHRY, SYGVKD. With 7 bases clipped from V and 1 base from J, the junction kept 8 bases outside the gene matches. CDR3 amino acids: CAIKGGLAGPRTDTQYF. The CDR3 DNA reads TGTGCCATCAAGGGGGGACTAGCGGGACCGCGCACAGATACGCAGTATTTT.

The CDR3 nucleotides are TGCGCCAGCAGCTCCAGGACGGGGGCTGCTGAAGCTTTCTTT. Translating it yields CASSSRTGAAEAFF. The genes are TRBV5-1 and TRBJ1-1; a possible D gene is TRBD1 (6 bases). The germline gives CDR1 SGHRS, CDR2 YFSETQ. V was clipped by 3 bases and J by 6 bases, with 15 bases between them. The CDR3 is 14 amino acids.

This clonotype showed up just a few times. V gene TRBV7-9 combines with J gene TRBJ2-4; D is perhaps TRBD2 (7 bases). Deletions cut 5 bases from V and 0 bases from J, with 17 bases between. The V gene's germline CDR1 is SEHNR and CDR2 FQNEAQ (reference sequence). This CDR3 has 17 residues. CDR3 coding DNA: TGTGCCAGCAGCGAAACAGGGAGGGGACTAGCCAAAAACATTCAGTACTTC. Protein: CASSETGRGLAKNIQYF.

The sample holds many counts of this clonotype. The chain uses TRBV15 and TRBJ2-6; D is uncertain. Germline V lookup: CDR1 LNHNV, CDR2 YYDKDF (reference sequence). The germline V and J ends were trimmed by 1 base and 2 bases, with 3 bases remaining between them. CDR3 size: 14 residues. The CDR3: CATSRATGANVLTF. The CDR3 coding sequence is TGTGCCACCAGCAGAGCCACTGGGGCCAACGTCCTGACTTTC.

The V call is TRBV6-5, the J call TRBJ2-5; TRBD1 matches at 12 bases. This CDR3 comprises 16 residues. J gave up 5 bases and V 4 bases, and 8 bases lay outside the gene matches. Germline V lookup: CDR1 MNHEY, CDR2 SVGAGI. CDR3 sequence: CASSLGTGGLGETQYF. As DNA, the CDR3 is TGTGCCAGCAGTTTAGGGACAGGGGGCTTGGGGGAGACCCAGTACTTC.

This clonotype was picked up a small number of times. The rearrangement joins TRBV18 to TRBJ2-1; no clear D. The length of the CDR3 is 15 residues. V lost 3 bases to trimming and J lost 2 bases, with 11 bases between them. Germline V lookup: CDR1 KGHSH, CDR2 LQKENI. The DNA for the CDR3 is TGTGCCAGCTCACCTAACGACCCTCCCTACAATGAGCAGTTCTTC. It yields the protein CASSPNDPPYNEQFF.